A single sample is the source of the 23 T cell receptor beta chains below, sequenced in a study of technical replicates of blood from a handful of donors. The repertoire was sequenced with immunoSEQ multiplex PCR; TCRdb's copy has only in-frame clones and lacks some. The data hold around 69,000 clones, with roughly 97% observed a single time. Input material: T cells isolated from PBMCs. Receptors originate from a human donor in good health.

Written as DNA, the CDR3 is TGCGCCAGCAGCCGCGGACTAGCGGGGACAGAGACCCAGTACTTC. This translates into CASSRGLAGTETQYF. The V gene is TRBV4-1, the J gene TRBJ2-5, with TRBD2 identical over 12 bases. Germline V gene sequence: CDR1 MGHRA, CDR2 YSYEKL. V was pared by 4 bases and J by 4 bases, with 4 bases of the junction left unmatched. The CDR3 totals 15 residues.

V usage is TRBV28 and J usage is TRBJ2-2; possible D gene TRBD2, 5 bases. Germline-derived CDR1 and CDR2 are MDHEN and SYDVKM. This CDR3 has 14 amino acids. V shed 0 bases and J shed 6 bases, with 8 bases lying between them. CDR3 amino acids: CASSLWSGAGELFF. The CDR3 coding sequence is TGTGCCAGCAGTTTATGGTCCGGGGCCGGGGAGCTGTTTTTT.

This clone was detected once. This chain uses TRBV14 with TRBJ1-1; 9 nucleotides agree with TRBD1. Germline-derived CDR1 and CDR2 are SGHDN and FVKESK. V lost 1 base to trimming and J lost 13 bases; unmatched junction nucleotides: 10. CDR3 length: 14 residues. For the CDR3, the DNA is TGTGCCAGCAGCCAAGGGGGGACAGGGTGCCTGGGTTTCTTT. It codes for CASSQGGTGCLGFF.

The chain combines TRBV5-5 with TRBJ1-1; TRBD1 is a possible D gene (5 bases). Germline V gene sequence: CDR1 SGHKS, CDR2 YYEKEE (reference sequence). The CDR3 extends over 14 amino acids. Trimming removed 0 bases at V and 5 bases at J, with 11 bases between. CDR3 nucleotide sequence: TGTGCCAGCAGCTTGGTTGGGGGGGGTACTGAAGCTTTCTTT. Its translation is CASSLVGGGTEAFF. Full variable domain (missing parts from reference TRBV5-5 and TRBJ1-1): DAGVTQSPTHLIKTRGQQVTLRCSPISGHKSVSWYQQVLGQGPQFIFQYYEKEERGRGNFPDRFSARQFPNYSSELNVNALLLGDSALYLCASSLVGGGTEAFFGQGTRLTVV.

The CDR3 region is CASSLGGRAYEQYF. The CDR3 DNA sequence: TGTGCCAGCAGCTTGGGGGGGAGGGCGTACGAGCAGTACTTC. This chain links TRBV7-9 with TRBJ2-7; 7 nucleotides align to TRBD2. The germline V gene has CDR1 SEHNR and CDR2 FQNEAQ (reference sequence). This CDR3 comprises 14 residues. J gave up 4 bases and V 3 bases, and 6 bases lay outside the gene matches.

CDR3 nucleotides: TGTGCCATCAGACTTACTAGCGGGAGTCGGTCCGGGGAGCTGTTTTTT. This gives the protein CAIRLTSGSRSGELFF. This chain links TRBV10-3 with TRBJ2-2, with 11 bases lining up with TRBD2. CDR3 size: 16 residues. Trimming took 6 bases from V and 6 from J; bases not matched to a gene: 9. Germline V gene data show CDR1 as ENHRY and CDR2 as SYGVKD.

The V call is TRBV2, the J call TRBJ1-5; D not certain. This CDR3 has 15 amino acids. Germline CDR1 is SNHLY and CDR2 is FYNNEI. V lost 6 bases and J 1 base, leaving 13 bases between the germline ends. CDR3 sequence (DNA): TGTGCCAGCAGGGACGGGAGATGGAGCAATCAGCCCCAGCATTTT. It specifies CASRDGRWSNQPQHF.

The rearrangement joins TRBV7-9 to TRBJ2-1; TRBD2 aligns across 9 bases. Germline V CDR1 and CDR2: SEHNR, FQNEAQ (reference sequence). The CDR3 has 16 amino acids. The V segment lost 5 bases and the J segment 2 bases; nucleotides outside the gene matches: 7. The CDR3 DNA is TGTGCCAGCAGCCCTATCCGACTAGCGGCCTACAATGAGCAGTTCTTC. This translates into CASSPIRLAAYNEQFF.

This chain connects TRBV15 to TRBJ2-7; 7 bases map to TRBD1. Germline loops: CDR1 LNHNV, CDR2 YYDKDF (reference sequence). The CDR3 totals 15 residues. The junction had 4 bases not matched to a gene; V was cut back by 1 base and J by 1 base. For the CDR3, the DNA is TGTGCCACCAGCAGAGCAGGGGGTGGGTCCTACGAGCAGTACTTC. As protein: CATSRAGGGSYEQYF.

V gene TRBV7-9 combines with J gene TRBJ2-1; 7 bases agree with TRBD2. This CDR3 is 17 amino acids long. The trim removed 5 bases at V and 5 bases at J, leaving 15 bases unmatched. Germline lookup yields CDR1 SEHNR and CDR2 FQNEAQ (reference sequence). In DNA form, the CDR3 reads TGTGCCAGCAGCCCCGGAGCGGGAAGATTTAAGGACAATGAGCAGTTCTTC. Its protein product is CASSPGAGRFKDNEQFF. Full variable domain (remainder filled in from reference TRBV7-9 and TRBJ2-1): DTGVSQNPRHKITKRGQNVTFRCDPISEHNRLYWYRQTLGQGPEFLTYFQNEAQLEKSRLLSDRFSAERPKGSFSTLEIQRTEQGDSAMYLCASSPGAGRFKDNEQFFGPGTRLTVL.

V is TRBV29-1 and J is TRBJ2-1; 7 bases fit TRBD2. Germline lookup yields CDR1 SQVTM and CDR2 ANQGSEA. CDR3 length: 15 residues. Germline trimming cut 6 bases from V and 0 bases from J; bases unmatched to any gene: 8. CDR3 nucleotide sequence: TGCAGCGTCAATAGCGGGCGAAGCTCCTACAATGAGCAGTTCTTC. It is translated as CSVNSGRSSYNEQFF.

The chain recombines TRBV2 with TRBJ2-3, with a possible D match to TRBD2 (6 bases). Trimming pared 5 bases from V and 10 bases from J, leaving 10 bases between. From germline, CDR1 is SNHLY and CDR2 FYNNEI. The CDR3 is 11 residues long. Here the CDR3 DNA reads TGTGCCAGCAGTCTTAGACTAGCGCAGTATTTT. Protein: CASSLRLAQYF.

V usage is TRBV19 and J usage is TRBJ2-7; 8 bases agree with TRBD2. The J segment lost 4 bases and the V segment lost 6 bases, leaving 14 bases of the junction unmatched. The length of the CDR3 is 16 residues. Germline values: CDR1 LNHDA, CDR2 SQIVND (reference sequence). For the CDR3, the DNA is TGTGCCAGTAGGCCATCAATCGGGAGGGCTTGGTACGAGCAGTACTTC. Translated: CASRPSIGRAWYEQYF.

This chain uses TRBV15 with TRBJ1-4; no definite D call. Per germline, CDR1 LNHNV and CDR2 YYDKDF (reference sequence). This CDR3 has 14 amino acids. V was trimmed by 0 bases and J by 3 bases, leaving 5 bases between them. The CDR3 DNA sequence: TGTGCCACCAGCAGAGAACAGCCTAATGAAAAACTGTTTTTT. Protein: CATSREQPNEKLFF.

The chain employs TRBV29-1 and TRBJ2-6; 7 positions agree with TRBD1. The CDR3 totals 17 residues. Germline-derived CDR1 and CDR2 are SQVTM and ANQGSEA. J gave up 0 bases and V 4 bases, and 9 bases lay outside the gene matches. Written as DNA, the CDR3 is TGCAGCGTTGCGGGGACAGAACCTACCTCTGGGGCCAACGTCCTGACTTTC. Amino acids: CSVAGTEPTSGANVLTF.

The chain links TRBV11-3 to TRBJ2-7; weak D call: TRBD2 (5 bases). Looked up from germline, CDR1 is SGHNT and CDR2 is YENEEA. Trimming took off 4 bases at V and 4 bases at J, with 20 bases between the two ends. CDR3 length equals 16 residues. DNA of the CDR3: TGTGCCAGCAGCTACAGTACCGGGAAGACGGGGTACGAGCAGTACTTC. Translated: CASSYSTGKTGYEQYF.

V is TRBV5-4 and J is TRBJ2-2, with D perhaps matching TRBD1 (5 bases). The CDR3 length is 16 residues. CDR1 SGHNT and CDR2 YYREEE come from the germline V gene (reference sequence). V lost 0 bases and J 1 base, leaving 10 bases between the germline ends. In DNA form, the CDR3 reads TGTGCCAGCAGCTTGGCAGGGCAGATGAACACCGGGGAGCTGTTTTTT. Its protein is CASSLAGQMNTGELFF.

The V and J genes are TRBV28 and TRBJ1-2, with 8 bases aligning to TRBD1. This CDR3 spans 15 amino acids. Germline assignment: CDR1 MDHEN and CDR2 SYDVKM. V was pared by 6 bases and J by 7 bases, with 13 bases of the junction left unmatched. In nucleotides, the CDR3 is TGTGCCAGCAGCCGATTGCTGGACAGGGTGGGTGGCTACACCTTC. Amino acid sequence: CASSRLLDRVGGYTF.

J is TRBJ2-5 and V is TRBV6-1; tentatively, D is TRBD1 (5 bases). Germline loops: CDR1 MNHNS, CDR2 SASEGT. This CDR3 is 15 amino acids long. With 3 bases removed from V and 5 bases from J, the gap between germline ends came to 16 bases. The CDR3 here is CASSDHSGFTETQYF. CDR3 nucleotides: TGTGCCAGCAGTGATCACTCAGGGTTCACGGAGACCCAGTACTTC.

The chain employs TRBV27 and TRBJ1-2; D call uncertain. CDR3 length: 16 residues. Looked up from germline, CDR1 is MNHEY and CDR2 is SMNVEV (reference sequence). Between the trimmed V and J ends, which lost 0 bases and 8 bases, there was a span of 19 bases. CDR3 in amino acids: CASSLSPTSSRRGYTF. CDR3 nucleotide sequence: TGTGCCAGCAGTTTATCGCCGACAAGCTCGAGAAGGGGCTACACCTTC.

V usage is TRBV19 and J usage is TRBJ1-2, with 7 nucleotides matching TRBD1. The CDR3 is 15 residues long. Germline V gives CDR1 LNHDA, CDR2 SQIVND (reference sequence). V shed 4 bases and J 3 bases; nucleotides not matched to a gene: 8. CDR3 bases: TGTGCCAGTAGTAAGAGGGGGCAGACGGACTATGGCTACACCTTC. This sequence encodes CASSKRGQTDYGYTF.

This chain links TRBV4-1 with TRBJ2-7, with D possibly TRBD2 on 6 matching bases. The germline V gene has CDR1 MGHRA and CDR2 YSYEKL. V was cut by 4 bases and J by 6 bases, with 10 bases left in between. The CDR3 has 12 amino acids. Written as DNA, the CDR3 is TGCGCCAGCAGCCGGACTAACGGCGAGCAGTACTTC. This sequence encodes CASSRTNGEQYF.

The J gene is TRBJ1-3, the V gene TRBV6-5, with D possibly being TRBD1 (5 bases). This CDR3 contains 14 residues. The germline V and J ends were trimmed by 5 bases and 0 bases, with 8 bases remaining between them. Germline V CDR1 and CDR2: MNHEY, SVGAGI. The CDR3 DNA is TGTGCCAGCAGTGGGGGGAGCTCTGGAAACACCATATATTTT. Protein sequence: CASSGGSSGNTIYF.